This is a list of T cell receptor beta chains from one sample in a study of cytomegalovirus exposure and HLA in healthy donors. Libraries were prepared by immunoSEQ multiplex PCR; TCRdb keeps only in-frame clonotypes and omits some of them. Of some 130,000 clones in the sample, roughly 80% were seen once. The sequenced material came from PBMCs. The receptors here all came from a boy aged 10-17 years in good health and CMV-seronegative. The CDR3 runs from the conserved cysteine through the conserved F or W. Each record gives: D gene, V gene, clone size, J gene, CDR3 DNA, CDR3 protein. A D gene is named only where the DNA matches it firmly. Clone size is shown for a subset of rows, as once, few, many or a class of expanded clone.

d_gene: TRBD2; v_gene: TRBV30; abundance: NA; j_gene: TRBJ2-2; CDR3nt: TGTGCCTGGGTTCAGACTAGCGGAAGGGGGGAGCTGTTTTTT; CDR3aa: CAWVQTSGRGELFF
d_gene: TRBD2; v_gene: TRBV19; abundance: NA; j_gene: TRBJ2-3; CDR3nt: TGTGCCAGTAGTAGCATAGCGGGAGCCGATACGCAGTATTTT; CDR3aa: CASSSIAGADTQYF
d_gene: NA; v_gene: TRBV5-1; abundance: NA; j_gene: TRBJ1-3; CDR3nt: TGCGCCAGCAGCCAGGACACCTCTGGAAACACCATATATTTT; CDR3aa: CASSQDTSGNTIYF
d_gene: NA; v_gene: TRBV30; abundance: NA; j_gene: TRBJ1-5; CDR3nt: TGTGCCTGGAATCTTGACAGGAATCAGCCCCAGCATTTT; CDR3aa: CAWNLDRNQPQHF
d_gene: TRBD1; v_gene: TRBV6-6; abundance: few; j_gene: TRBJ1-2; CDR3nt: TGTGCCAGCAGTTACGACAGGGGGTGGGGATCCTACACCTTC; CDR3aa: CASSYDRGWGSYTF
d_gene: TRBD2; v_gene: TRBV4-3; abundance: NA; j_gene: TRBJ2-1; CDR3nt: TGCGCCAGCAGCCAAGGGGACTACAGCTCCTACAATGAGCAGTTCTTC; CDR3aa: CASSQGDYSSYNEQFF
d_gene: NA; v_gene: TRBV6-5; abundance: NA; j_gene: TRBJ2-5; CDR3nt: TGTGCCAGCAGTTATGGAGGAGGGCCCCAAGAGACCCAGTACTTC; CDR3aa: CASSYGGGPQETQYF
d_gene: TRBD2; v_gene: TRBV7-9; abundance: NA; j_gene: TRBJ2-1; CDR3nt: TGTGCCAGCAGCCCCACTCCTAGCGGGAGAACGAATGAGCAGTTCTTC; CDR3aa: CASSPTPSGRTNEQFF
d_gene: NA; v_gene: TRBV25-1; abundance: NA; j_gene: TRBJ2-1; CDR3nt: TGTGCCAGCAGTGAATTTGGGCTAGCTTCAGACAATGAGCAGTTCTTC; CDR3aa: CASSEFGLASDNEQFF
d_gene: TRBD1; v_gene: TRBV15; abundance: NA; j_gene: TRBJ1-2; CDR3nt: TGTGCCACCAGCAGAGATCTCGCGGCAGGGGGAGACTATGGCTACACCTTC; CDR3aa: CATSRDLAAGGDYGYTF
d_gene: TRBD1; v_gene: TRBV6-1; abundance: NA; j_gene: TRBJ1-2; CDR3nt: TGTGCCAGCAGGGCAACAGGGGGCTATGGCTATACCTTC; CDR3aa: CASRATGGYGYTF
d_gene: NA; v_gene: TRBV28; abundance: NA; j_gene: TRBJ1-3; CDR3nt: TGTGCCAGCAGTTTAGCAGGGCTCAGCTCTGGAAACACCATATATTTT; CDR3aa: CASSLAGLSSGNTIYF
d_gene: TRBD1; v_gene: TRBV6-1; abundance: NA; j_gene: TRBJ1-5; CDR3nt: TGTGCCAGCAGTGAAGACAGGGGGGCTAATAGCAATCAGCCCCAGCATTTT; CDR3aa: CASSEDRGANSNQPQHF
d_gene: TRBD1; v_gene: TRBV27; abundance: once; j_gene: TRBJ2-7; CDR3nt: TGTGCCGCATGGGACAGGGACTACGAGCAGTACTTC; CDR3aa: CAAWDRDYEQYF
d_gene: TRBD1; v_gene: TRBV5-4; abundance: NA; j_gene: TRBJ2-3; CDR3nt: TGTGCCAGCAGCTTGGACAGGGGGTTGGGTACGCAGTATTTT; CDR3aa: CASSLDRGLGTQYF